The rows below give T cell receptor beta chains drawn from one sample of a study of beta chain features in type 1 diabetes. Measured with immunoSEQ multiplex PCR; TCRdb has only the in-frame clones, and not every one. This table has roughly 260,000 clones, under 13% appearing once. Sequencing was done on a sample of naive CD4+ T cells from blood. The receptors stem from a man aged 30 to 39 with type 1 diabetes. The CDR3 runs from the conserved cysteine through the conserved F or W. A D gene is named only where the DNA matches it firmly. Size tells how often a clone was seen (once, few, many) or the class of an expanded clone, and some rows leave it out.

v_call	clone_size	j_call	d_call	cdr3_nt	cdr3_aa
TRBV9	few	TRBJ1-5	-	TGTGCCAGCAGCGTAGGGGCAAATAGCAATCAGCCCCAGCATTTT	CASSVGANSNQPQHF
TRBV4-3	-	TRBJ1-2	-	TGCGCCAGCAGCCAAGATTCCGGGGGACCCTATGGCTACACCTTC	CASSQDSGGPYGYTF
TRBV20-1	few	TRBJ1-2	-	TGCAGTGCTAGAGATCGGGAAGAGGACCCCTTC	CSARDREEDPF
TRBV10-3	-	TRBJ2-7	-	TGTGCCATCAGTGAGTCGAAGGGGGATTTCACCTACGAGCAGTACTTC	CAISESKGDFTYEQYF
TRBV30	few	TRBJ2-5	-	TGTGCCTGGAGTGGGCCTTTCCAAGAGACCCAGTACTTC	CAWSGPFQETQYF
TRBV2	-	TRBJ1-2	-	TGTGCCAGCGACGACGGGGGAAGAAATGGTGGCTACACCTTC	CASDDGGRNGGYTF
TRBV10-3	-	TRBJ1-5	-	TGTGCCATCTCCCTCGCCGACGGGGGGCCCAATCAGCCCCAGCATTTT	CAISLADGGPNQPQHF
TRBV28	-	TRBJ2-7	TRBD1	TGTGCCAGCAGTCCCCCCGACAGGGGACACGAGCAGTACTTC	CASSPPDRGHEQYF
TRBV11-2	-	TRBJ2-5	TRBD1	TGTGCCAGCAGCCGGGACAGGGGAGAGACCCAGTACTTC	CASSRDRGETQYF
TRBV6-1	few	TRBJ1-2	-	TGTGCCAGCAGTGAAGCAGAAGGACAGACCTACTATGGCTACACCTTC	CASSEAEGQTYYGYTF
TRBV7-6	-	TRBJ2-7	-	TGTGCCAGCAGCTTAGCGCCGGACAACTCCTACGAGCAGTACTTC	CASSLAPDNSYEQYF
TRBV7-8	few	TRBJ1-1	-	TGTGCCAGCAGCTTACGACTCCTGAACACTGAAGCTTTCTTT	CASSLRLLNTEAFF
TRBV19	-	TRBJ1-2	TRBD1	TGTGCCAGTAGTATTGTCAGGGGGCTTGAGGGCTACACCTTC	CASSIVRGLEGYTF
TRBV20-1	few	TRBJ2-1	TRBD1	TGCAGTGCCTCGGGACAGAGGGAGCAGTTCTTC	CSASGQREQFF
TRBV7-2	-	TRBJ2-7	TRBD1	TGTGCCAGCAGCATCGGACAGGGAGGCTTCTACGAGCAGTACTTC	CASSIGQGGFYEQYF
TRBV30	-	TRBJ2-3	TRBD2	TGTGCCTGGAGTGTGGACTGGCGGGGGACTAGCACAGATACGCAGTATTTT	CAWSVDWRGTSTDTQYF
TRBV5-1	-	TRBJ1-2	-	TGCGCCAGCAGCGAGGACAGTCCCTATGGCTACACCTTC	CASSEDSPYGYTF
TRBV25-1	-	TRBJ1-2	-	TGTGCCAGCAGTGAATCCCGCTGGCGGGGGATGGAGGATGGCTACACCTTC	CASSESRWRGMEDGYTF
TRBV6-5	few	TRBJ2-1	TRBD2	TGTGCCAGCAGGACTTTGCGGGGGGCGATTGAGCAGTTCTTC	CASRTLRGAIEQFF
TRBV5-1	few	TRBJ1-5	TRBD1	TGCGCCAGCAGCTTGGACAGGGGACAGCCCCAGCATTTT	CASSLDRGQPQHF
TRBV4-1	few	TRBJ2-2	-	TGCGCCAGCAGCCACACGGGAGCGAACACCGGGGAGCTGTTTTTT	CASSHTGANTGELFF
TRBV7-3	few	TRBJ1-1	-	TGTGCCAGCAGCTCCTCAGGTAACACTGAAGCTTTCTTT	CASSSSGNTEAFF
TRBV2	few	TRBJ1-2	TRBD1	TGTGCCAGCAGCCTTCGGACAGGAGCTAACTATGGCTACACCTTC	CASSLRTGANYGYTF
TRBV4-3	-	TRBJ2-1	-	TGCGCCAGCAGCGCTACAGGGTTGTCTAATGAGCAGTTCTTC	CASSATGLSNEQFF
TRBV5-1	-	TRBJ2-1	TRBD1	TGCGCCAGCAGCTTAGGGGGCGATGTGTATGAGCAGTTCTTC	CASSLGGDVYEQFF
TRBV2	few	TRBJ1-1	TRBD1	TGTGCCTCACGAACAGGGGGAAACACTGAAGCTTTCTTT	CASRTGGNTEAFF
TRBV29-1	few	TRBJ2-7	TRBD1	TGCAGCGCTGGTGGGACAGGTTCCTACGAGCAGTACTTC	CSAGGTGSYEQYF
TRBV19	few	TRBJ1-2	TRBD1	TGTGCCAGTAGCCGACAGGGTTCTTATGGCTACACCTTC	CASSRQGSYGYTF
TRBV5-1	few	TRBJ2-3	-	TGCGCCAGCAGCTTGGGCTCCAGGGGCGATACGCAGTATTTT	CASSLGSRGDTQYF
TRBV10-3	few	TRBJ2-7	TRBD1	TGTGCCATCAGTTCGGGACAGAGCTACGAGCAGTACTTC	CAISSGQSYEQYF
TRBV2	-	TRBJ1-1	-	TGTGCCAGCAGTGACAGGGAAGGCACTGAAGCTTTCTTT	CASSDREGTEAFF
TRBV29-1	few	TRBJ1-1	-	TGCAGCGTTCGGCAGAGGGTAGTCGACACTGAAGCTTTCTTT	CSVRQRVVDTEAFF
TRBV9	few	TRBJ2-7	-	TGTGCCAGCAGCACGGGACATACGTCCTACGAGCAGTACTTC	CASSTGHTSYEQYF
TRBV2	-	TRBJ1-6	-	TGTGCCAGCGGGGGGGGCAGTGAGAATTCACCCCTCCACTTT	CASGGGSENSPLHF
TRBV28	-	TRBJ2-1	-	TGTGCCAGCAGTTTAGAGGAGCCCCGTGAGCAGTTCTTC	CASSLEEPREQFF
TRBV2	few	TRBJ2-5	-	TGTGCCAGCAGTGAATCTGCGTACCAAGAGACCCAGTACTTC	CASSESAYQETQYF